The rows below give T cell receptor beta chains drawn from one sample of a study of cytomegalovirus exposure and HLA in healthy donors. Produced via immunoSEQ multiplex PCR; TCRdb's table is partial and in-frame only. The data show roughly 70,000 clones, 75% to 90% seen once. The sample consisted of PBMCs. Receptor source: a woman in her 30s in good health and CMV-seropositive. Both conserved end residues are part of each CDR3. A D gene is named only where the DNA matches it firmly. Clone size is given for some rows only: seen once, a few or many times, or a class if the clone is expanded.

length,size,V,J,D,DNA,CDR3
17,few,TRBV5-4,TRBJ2-2,TRBD2,TGTGCCAGCAGCGAACCGGGACTAGCGGGAGCGATCGGGGAGCTGTTTTTT,CASSEPGLAGAIGELFF
17,.,TRBV7-6,TRBJ2-1,TRBD2,TGTGCCAGCAGCCGGACTAGCGGGAGTCCCTCCTACAATGAGCAGTTCTTC,CASSRTSGSPSYNEQFF
13,.,TRBV27,TRBJ2-7,TRBD2,TGTGCCAGCAAATGGGGGGGGGCCTACGAGCAGTACTTC,CASKWGGAYEQYF
11,.,TRBV19,TRBJ2-1,.,TGTGCCAGTAGTAAGGGGTATGAGCAGTTCTTC,CASSKGYEQFF
15,.,TRBV5-1,TRBJ1-2,.,TGCGCCAGCAGCCCCGCCACGGGGAAGAACTATGGCTACACCTTC,CASSPATGKNYGYTF
13,.,TRBV18,TRBJ2-7,TRBD1,TGTGCCAGCTCAATGGGACAGCTTTACGAGCAGTACTTC,CASSMGQLYEQYF
14,.,TRBV19,TRBJ2-1,TRBD2,TGTGCCAGTAGTACCCCAGCGGGAGCCAATGAGCAGTTCTTC,CASSTPAGANEQFF
12,.,TRBV19,TRBJ2-7,.,TGTGCCAGTGGGTCGGGGTTTAACGAGCAGTACTTC,CASGSGFNEQYF
16,.,TRBV9,TRBJ2-2,TRBD1,TGTGCCAGCAGCGATAACCGGGACAGTAACACCGGGGAGCTGTTTTTT,CASSDNRDSNTGELFF
13,.,TRBV11-2,TRBJ1-5,.,TGTGCCAGCAGCTTAACAGGGAATCAGCCCCAGCATTTT,CASSLTGNQPQHF
11,.,TRBV5-1,TRBJ1-5,.,TGCGCCAGCACCAACAATCAGCCCCAGCATTTT,CASTNNQPQHF
15,few,TRBV6-5,TRBJ2-7,TRBD2,TGTGCCAGCAGTTACCTGGCTAGCGGACTCTACGAGCAGTACTTC,CASSYLASGLYEQYF
15,.,TRBV6-6,TRBJ2-6,.,TGTGCCAGCAGCCACCTAGGTCAGGGGGCCAACGTCCTGACTTTC,CASSHLGQGANVLTF
16,.,TRBV7-8,TRBJ2-1,.,TGTGCCAGCAGCTTAGGGGAGCGAGCCCCGGGGAGAGAGCAGTTCTTC,CASSLGERAPGREQFF
15,.,TRBV18,TRBJ1-5,TRBD1,TGTGCCAGCTCACAAGGACAGGGCAGCAATCAGCCCCAGCATTTT,CASSQGQGSNQPQHF
15,few,TRBV29-1,TRBJ2-3,TRBD2,TGCAGCGTCCAAGGACTAGCGGAAAGCACAGATACGCAGTATTTT,CSVQGLAESTDTQYF
19,few,TRBV7-9,TRBJ2-4,TRBD2,TGTGCCAGCAGCACCCCGCGGACTAGCGGGGGCCTAGCCAAAAACATTCAGTACTTC,CASSTPRTSGGLAKNIQYF
17,few,TRBV10-3,TRBJ2-1,TRBD2,TGTGCCAGCTCTCCGATCCCGACTAGCGGGAAAGTTGATGAGCAGTTCTTC,CASSPIPTSGKVDEQFF
11,.,TRBV7-9,TRBJ1-1,.,TGTGCCAGCAGCTTAGGAGGTGAAGCTTTCTTT,CASSLGGEAFF
13,.,TRBV7-9,TRBJ1-2,.,TGTGCCAGCAGCGAAACAGGGATCTATGGCTACACCTTC,CASSETGIYGYTF
13,.,TRBV5-4,TRBJ2-5,.,TGTGCCAGCAGCTTGGTTGAGGAAGAGACCCAGTACTTC,CASSLVEEETQYF
12,.,TRBV6-5,TRBJ1-2,.,TGTGCCAGCAGAGGACAGAACTATGGCTACACCTTC,CASRGQNYGYTF
13,.,TRBV7-3,TRBJ2-3,.,TGTGCCAGCAGCAGAGAGAGGTCAGATACGCAGTATTTT,CASSRERSDTQYF
15,.,TRBV5-4,TRBJ2-7,.,TGTGCCAGCACAAAGATGCGGGACCGGACCGGCGAGCAGTACTTC,CASTKMRDRTGEQYF
16,.,TRBV5-1,TRBJ2-1,TRBD1,TGCGCCAGCAGCCGAACAGGGGGCTTACGGGGCAATGAGCAGTTCTTC,CASSRTGGLRGNEQFF
16,once,TRBV28,TRBJ2-3,TRBD2,TGTGCCAGCAGTCCCGCTAGCGGGAGTAGGAGGAATACGCAGTATTTT,CASSPASGSRRNTQYF
17,.,TRBV5-1,TRBJ2-6,TRBD2,TGCGCCAGCAGCTTGATCGCGGGGGTATCTGGGGCCAACGTCCTGACTTTC,CASSLIAGVSGANVLTF
13,.,TRBV19,TRBJ1-1,.,TGTGCCAGTAGTTTACTACCGGGCACTGAAGCTTTCTTT,CASSLLPGTEAFF